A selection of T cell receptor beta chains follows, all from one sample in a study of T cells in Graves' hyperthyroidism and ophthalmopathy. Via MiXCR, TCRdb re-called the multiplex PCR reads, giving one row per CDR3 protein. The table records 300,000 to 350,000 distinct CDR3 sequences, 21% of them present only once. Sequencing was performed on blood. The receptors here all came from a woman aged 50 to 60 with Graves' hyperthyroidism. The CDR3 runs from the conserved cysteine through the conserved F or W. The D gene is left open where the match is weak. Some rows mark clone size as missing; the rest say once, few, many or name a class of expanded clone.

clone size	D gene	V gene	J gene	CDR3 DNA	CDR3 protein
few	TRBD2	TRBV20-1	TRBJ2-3	TGCAGTGCTAGTCTCGACTCCACTAGCGCAGATACGCAGTATTTT	CSASLDSTSADTQYF
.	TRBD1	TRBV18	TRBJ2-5	TGTGCCAGCTCACCGGGACAGGAAAAAGTCGAGACCCAGTACTTC	CASSPGQEKVETQYF
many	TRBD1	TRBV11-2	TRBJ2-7	TGTGCCAGCAGCTTTAGGTCGACAGGGGGCAGCGAGCAGTACTTC	CASSFRSTGGSEQYF
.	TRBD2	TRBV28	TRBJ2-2	TGTGCCAGCACCGGGGGGGGGGCGAACACCGGGGAGCTGTTTTTT	CASTGGGANTGELFF
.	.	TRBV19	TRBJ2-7	TGTGCCAGTAGTAAGACTAAGGTGTACGAGCAGTACTTC	CASSKTKVYEQYF
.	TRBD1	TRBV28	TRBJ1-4	TGTGCCAGCAGTTTCCCCGCGACAGGGGAAAATGAAAAACTGTTTTTT	CASSFPATGENEKLFF
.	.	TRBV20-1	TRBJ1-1	TGCAGTGCTAGAGGTGCGACCAGGGCTCTGAACACTGAAGCTTTCTTT	CSARGATRALNTEAFF
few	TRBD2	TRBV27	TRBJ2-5	TGTGCCAGCAGAAGTGGACTAAGCGGGAGTCGACAGACCCAGTACTTC	CASRSGLSGSRQTQYF
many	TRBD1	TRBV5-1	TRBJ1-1	TGCGCCAGCAGCCCGCTGGACAGGGGGCGTCAAGGGGCTGAAGCTTTCTTT	CASSPLDRGRQGAEAFF
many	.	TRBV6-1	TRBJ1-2	TGTGCCAGCACCCACAGGGAACTCTATGGCTACACCTTC	CASTHRELYGYTF
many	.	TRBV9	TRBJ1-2	TGTGCCAGCAGGGCTAACCAGGGTGGCTACACCTTC	CASRANQGGYTF
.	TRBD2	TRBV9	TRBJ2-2	TGTGCCAGCAGCGTGACTGGCGGGAGTGCGGGGGGCGGGGAGCTGTTTTTT	CASSVTGGSAGGGELFF
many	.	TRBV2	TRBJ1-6	TGTGCCAGCAGTGAAGCGCGGGCAGTTAATTCACCCCTCCACTTT	CASSEARAVNSPLHF
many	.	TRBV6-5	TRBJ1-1	TGTGCCAGCAGTTACTCTGAGAGAGGCACTGAAGCTTTCTTT	CASSYSERGTEAFF
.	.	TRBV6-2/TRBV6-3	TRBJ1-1	TGTGCCAGCAGTTACATAGCGGCCACACAAGCTTTCTTT	CASSYIAATQAFF
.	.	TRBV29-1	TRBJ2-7	TGCAGCGTCCTTAGCCAGGGCTACGAGCAGTACTTC	CSVLSQGYEQYF
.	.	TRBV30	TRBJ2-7	TGTGCCTGTAAAGACTCCTACGAGCAGTACTTC	CACKDSYEQYF
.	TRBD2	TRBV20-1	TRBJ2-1	TGCAGTGCTGGCCTAGCGGGAGCAAACTACAATGAGCAGTTCTTC	CSAGLAGANYNEQFF
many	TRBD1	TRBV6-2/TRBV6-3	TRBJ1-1	TGTGCCAGCACCGAACAGGGGTCCACTGAAGCTTTCTTT	CASTEQGSTEAFF
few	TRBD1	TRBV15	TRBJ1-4	TGTGCCACCAGCCCAGGGGGGGCCGCCCGGAGTAATGAAAAACTGTTTTTT	CATSPGGAARSNEKLFF
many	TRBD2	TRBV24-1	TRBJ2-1	TGTGCCACCAGTGAACCCGGACTAGCGGCAAATGAGCAGTTCTTC	CATSEPGLAANEQFF
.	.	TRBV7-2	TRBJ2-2	TGTGCCAGCAGCTTATCGAGACTAGTGAACACCGGGGAGCTGTTTTTT	CASSLSRLVNTGELFF
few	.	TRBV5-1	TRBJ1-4	TGCGCCAGCAGCTTGTCGGGAGTAACTAATGAAAAACTGTTTTTT	CASSLSGVTNEKLFF